Below are 10 T cell receptor beta chains sequenced from a single sample in a study of blood T cell repertoires in COVID-19. Sequencing used immunoSEQ multiplex PCR; TCRdb keeps in-frame clones, though not all of them. The sample includes 110,000 or so clones, 81% of them seen just once. Sequenced material: peripheral blood. The receptor set was obtained from a man aged 45-60 years with acute or convalescent COVID-19.

The chain carries TRBV12-3 or TRBV12-4 and TRBJ2-7, with D hard to call. V lost 3 bases and J 4 bases, leaving 10 bases between the germline ends. CDR3 size: 13 residues. CDR3 amino acids: CASSFTTLYEQYF. CDR3 bases: TGTGCCAGCAGTTTTACGACACTGTACGAGCAGTACTTC.

Notes on this clone: Other DNA sequences in the sample encode the same CDR3. The chain links TRBV3-1 (or the pseudogene TRBV3-2) to TRBJ1-1; 7 bases are a match to TRBD1. Germline trimming cut 6 bases from V and 0 bases from J; bases unmatched to any gene: 4. Per the germline V gene, CDR1 is LGHDT and CDR2 is YNNKEL (reference sequence). CDR3 size: 14 residues. The CDR3 spells CASSPGGLNTEAFF. Here the CDR3 DNA reads TGTGCCAGCAGTCCAGGGGGGCTGAACACTGAAGCTTTCTTT.

This clone was detected only a few times. CDR3 residues: CASSLNPNRNTGELFF. The CDR3 DNA follows: TGTGCCAGCAGTTTAAACCCAAATAGGAACACCGGGGAGCTGTTTTTT. The chain carries TRBV27 and TRBJ2-2; D gene unclear. Deletions cut 2 bases from V and 1 base from J, with 11 bases between. The CDR3 is 16 amino acids. Per the germline V gene, CDR1 is MNHEY and CDR2 is SMNVEV (reference sequence).

J is TRBJ1-2 and V is TRBV5-6, with D possibly being TRBD1 (6 bases). V was clipped by 1 base and J by 5 bases, with 15 bases between them. Germline assignment: CDR1 SGHDT and CDR2 YYEEEE. This CDR3 spans 15 amino acids. The CDR3 spells CASSLNGRGVYGYTF. The DNA for the CDR3 is TGTGCCAGCAGCTTGAACGGCAGGGGAGTATATGGCTACACCTTC.

This chain connects TRBV28 to TRBJ1-1; D remains ambiguous. Germline V lookup: CDR1 MDHEN, CDR2 SYDVKM. The CDR3 totals 15 residues. The V and J ends lost 8 bases and 0 bases respectively, with 16 bases between them. CDR3 in amino acids: CASRMRALMNTEAFF. CDR3 in DNA: TGTGCCAGCCGTATGAGGGCCCTGATGAACACTGAAGCTTTCTTT.

The rearrangement joins TRBV18 to TRBJ1-2; 9 nucleotides agree with TRBD1. V trimming: 6 bases; J trimming: 3 bases; junction bases outside the gene matches: 5. CDR1 is KGHSH, CDR2 LQKENI, per germline. The CDR3 is 14 residues long. The CDR3 spells CASSDDRGDYGYTF. The CDR3 bases are TGTGCCAGCTCCGACGACAGGGGGGACTATGGCTACACCTTC.

The chain carries TRBV6-1 and TRBJ1-1, with D unclear. The CDR3 runs to 13 residues. Germline V gene lookup returns CDR1 MNHNS and CDR2 SASEGT. V was pared by 3 bases and J by 4 bases, with 9 bases between. CDR3 sequence: CASSDQRVTEAFF. In DNA form, the CDR3 reads TGTGCCAGCAGTGACCAGAGGGTCACTGAAGCTTTCTTT.

V usage is TRBV2 and J usage is TRBJ1-6; TRBD1 agrees at 12 bases. Germline V gene lookup returns CDR1 SNHLY and CDR2 FYNNEI. There are 13 residues in the CDR3. In DNA form, the CDR3 reads TGTGCTGATGCCGGGACAGGGGGCTCACCCCTCCACTTT. Translated: CADAGTGGSPLHF.

The rearrangement links TRBV15 to TRBJ2-3; TRBD2 matches at 10 bases. Trimming at V came to 5 bases and at J to 5 bases, leaving 13 bases not matched to a gene. CDR3 size: 17 residues. Germline V CDR1 and CDR2: LNHNV, YYDKDF (reference sequence). The CDR3 protein is CATSGRQLAGVGDTQYF. The CDR3, as DNA: TGTGCCACCAGCGGCCGGCAGCTAGCGGGGGTGGGAGATACGCAGTATTTT.

The chain links TRBV7-7 to TRBJ2-3; possible D gene TRBD2, 7 bases. The CDR3 extends over 15 amino acids. The germline V and J ends were trimmed by 3 bases and 5 bases, with 15 bases remaining between them. Germline loops: CDR1 SSHAT, CDR2 FNYEAQ (reference sequence). The CDR3 sequence is CASSLGRGPGDTQYF. The CDR3 DNA sequence: TGTGCCAGCAGCTTGGGGCGGGGGCCGGGAGATACGCAGTATTTT.